These T cell receptor beta chains were read from a single sample in a study of OX40 agonist ivuxolimab in advanced cancers. Method: immunoSEQ multiplex PCR; TCRdb's copy keeps in-frame clones and lacks some. The profile shows nearly 95,000 clones, 90% to 95% of them singletons. The sequencing here drew on CD4+ or CD8+ T cells sorted from blood, taken in a trial of the OX40 agonist ivuxolimab. The receptor set was obtained from an adult with an advanced solid tumor such as melanoma, head and neck, liver or kidney cancer. Both conserved end residues are trimmed from each CDR3. Clone sizes are given selectively: once, few, many, or a class where the clone is expanded.

>TRBV29-1|NA
SAQGGPEQF
>TRBV5-6|NA
ASSLGQGNEQY
>TRBV9|NA
ASSADYYNEQF
>TRBV30|NA
AWTTGDSDTQY
>TRBV6-5|NA
ASRRQGAYNEQF
>TRBV14|NA
ASSQDIRDTFQETQY
>TRBV10-3|NA
AIGSNSSYEQY
>TRBV7-2|NA
ASSLGLANEQY
>TRBV5-6|NA
ASSFGSNYGYT
>TRBV9|NA
ASSVEPGPKKLF
>TRBV29-1|NA
SVEEHRTNYGYT
>TRBV5-4|NA
ASSLDSTYEQY
>TRBV14|NA
ASSQVVTEAF
>TRBV27|NA
ASSLYGGGAYNEQF
>TRBV21-1|once
ASSKNRTYEQY
>TRBV27|NA
ASSLTPRGLGGYT
>TRBV7-9|once
ASSLHEKEANYGYT
>TRBV5-6|few
ASSFFGGSGANVLT
>TRBV5-6|once
ASSLGRFYEQY
>TRBV28|NA
ASSPHSGSEEGWQF
>TRBV27|NA
ASSYRGSPDTQY
>TRBV28|NA
ASSEGTWWTQY
>TRBV19|NA
ASSIRLAGHHEQY
>TRBV5-1|NA
ASSDGQQDEQY
>TRBV5-4|NA
ASSFWGPYEQY
>TRBV28|NA
AGGGDTQY
>TRBV28|NA
ASSLGALPYNEQF
>TRBV7-8|NA
ASSLVPRGEKLF
>TRBV2|once
ASSEYSGNTIY
>TRBV11-2|NA
ASSLGQGAYGYT
>TRBV29-1|NA
SALGEELGQPQH
>TRBV27|NA
ASSTGAEQY
>TRBV11-3|NA
ASSAGLGETQY
>TRBV30|NA
AWATGLGNQPQH
>TRBV4-1|NA
ASSEPLATAYYEQY
>TRBV4-3|NA
ASSQDRGGNYYEQY
>TRBV25-1|once
ASREAGGPGETQY
>TRBV9|NA
ASSADLSPNTIY
>TRBV27|NA
ASSLGLPPNEQF
>TRBV5-5|once
ASSFQGIHEQY
>TRBV5-1|NA
ASSTGQGGTQY
>TRBV6-1|NA
ASLRSGELF
>TRBV15|NA
ATSREGGASEQY
>TRBV14|NA
ASSQVEVQVADTQY
>TRBV12-5|NA
ASGLLAGGPRDTQY